A selection of T cell receptor beta chains follows, all from one sample in a study of control samples from healthy donors and cancer patients. The protocol was immunoSEQ multiplex PCR, while the TCRdb copy is restricted to in-frame clones and leaves out a portion. The sample has 96,000 or so clones, just over 90% seen once. Material: blood. The receptors here all came from a man aged 18 to 35 in good health. The CDR3 runs from the conserved cysteine through the conserved F or W. D genes are given only for firm matches. Only part of the rows carry a size: once, few, many, or a class if the clone is expanded.

clone_size	d_call	j_call	v_call	cdr3_aa	cdr3_nt
.	.	TRBJ1-6	TRBV13	CASRRLGVAPLHF	TGTGCCAGCAGGCGACTCGGGGTTGCACCCCTCCACTTT
once	.	TRBJ2-7	TRBV6-5	CASSQRFSLYEQYF	TGTGCCAGCAGCCAACGTTTCTCCCTCTACGAGCAGTACTTC
.	.	TRBJ2-7	TRBV6-1	CASSEDHDYSSYEQYF	TGTGCCAGCAGTGAAGATCATGATTATAGCTCCTACGAGCAGTACTTC
.	TRBD1	TRBJ2-3	TRBV3-1/TRBV3-2	CASSDDRGYVDTQYF	TGTGCCAGCAGCGACGACAGGGGGTACGTAGATACGCAGTATTTT
.	.	TRBJ2-7	TRBV2	CASSPSHSLSGEQYF	TGTGCCAGCAGCCCTTCCCATTCGCTCTCGGGCGAGCAGTACTTC
.	.	TRBJ2-7	TRBV15	CATSRDRGTGADEQYF	TGTGCCACCAGCAGAGACAGGGGAACTGGCGCGGACGAGCAGTACTTC
.	.	TRBJ2-1	TRBV5-1	CASNTGRPWGNEQFF	TGCGCCAGCAACACTGGCAGGCCCTGGGGGAATGAGCAGTTCTTC
.	TRBD1	TRBJ1-6	TRBV5-1	CASSIDRVGSPLHF	TGCGCCAGCAGCATTGACAGGGTGGGTTCACCCCTCCACTTT
.	.	TRBJ1-2	TRBV9	CASSVGYGGRVGYTF	TGTGCCAGCAGCGTAGGATATGGGGGTCGAGTTGGCTACACCTTC
.	TRBD2	TRBJ2-3	TRBV7-2	CASSLAWSGREDTQYF	TGTGCCAGCAGCTTAGCTTGGAGCGGGAGGGAAGATACGCAGTATTTT
.	.	TRBJ2-3	TRBV7-2	CASSLGVPTDTQYF	TGTGCCAGCAGCTTGGGGGTGCCCACAGATACGCAGTATTTT
.	TRBD1	TRBJ1-2	TRBV5-1	CASSSEQGPLEGYTF	TGCGCCAGCAGCTCCGAACAGGGGCCGTTGGAGGGCTACACCTTC
.	.	TRBJ2-1	TRBV19	CASSLRTANNEQFF	TGTGCCAGTAGTCTTCGGACAGCTAACAATGAGCAGTTCTTC
.	.	TRBJ2-3	TRBV6-2/TRBV6-3	CASSYRAGRTDTQYF	TGTGCCAGCAGTTACCGAGCGGGCCGCACAGATACGCAGTATTTT
.	.	TRBJ2-3	TRBV4-1	CASSQAPAGTAADTQYF	TGCGCCAGCAGCCAAGCCCCCGCAGGGACTGCTGCAGATACGCAGTATTTT
.	.	TRBJ2-5	TRBV6-1	CASSEEGETQYF	TGTGCCAGCAGTGAAGAGGGGGAGACCCAGTACTTC
.	.	TRBJ1-1	TRBV2	CASSSAPGTEAFF	TGTGCCAGCAGCAGCGCCCCGGGCACTGAAGCTTTCTTT
.	TRBD2	TRBJ2-3	TRBV6-5	CASSPRLAGTDTQYF	TGTGCCAGCAGTCCTCGACTAGCGGGCACAGATACGCAGTATTTT
.	.	TRBJ2-7	TRBV15	CATSRDPAYEQYF	TGTGCCACCAGCAGAGATCCAGCCTACGAGCAGTACTTC